This entry lists 10 T cell receptor beta chains sequenced from one sample in a study of Ad26.COV2.S vaccination and SARS-CoV-2 variants. Specified treatment: roughly 18 received Ad26.COV2.S at low or high dose, single or two shots; five or six received placebo; per-sample allocation not given. Sample collection was performed on day 63 after the first vaccine or placebo injection. Repertoires were generated with immunoSEQ multiplex PCR, while TCRdb's copy carries only in-frame clones and drops some. The sample carries about 430,000 clones, 90% recorded once. The source material was peripheral blood, sampled in a trial of Ad26.COV2.S vaccine versus placebo. These receptors originate from a person between 18 and 65 years old who received the Ad26.COV2.S COVID-19 vaccine or a placebo.

The chain employs TRBV30 and TRBJ1-3; tentative D call: TRBD1 (6 bases). Trimming stripped 3 bases from V and 3 bases from J, with 18 bases between. The CDR3 is made up of 16 amino acids. Germline CDR1 and CDR2: GTSNPN and SVGIG (reference sequence). CDR3 sequence: CAWSYSGGGFGNTIYF. Written as DNA, the CDR3 is TGTGCCTGGAGCTACAGCGGGGGGGGCTTTGGAAACACCATATATTTT. The variable domain in full, completed from reference TRBV30 and TRBJ1-3, reads SQTIHQWPATLVQPVGSPLSLECTVEGTSNPNLYWYRQAAGRGLQLLFYSVGIGQISSEVPQNLSASRPQDRQFILSSKKLLLSDSGFYLCAWSYSGGGFGNTIYFGEGSWLTVV.

The rearrangement uses TRBV11-2 and TRBJ1-1, with unresolved D. V shed 2 bases and J shed 4 bases, with 17 bases lying between them. The germline V gene encodes CDR1 SGHAT and CDR2 FQNNGV. The CDR3 totals 16 residues. CDR3 region: CASSLWVGKYGTEAFF. The CDR3 DNA follows: TGTGCCAGCAGCTTATGGGTAGGGAAGTACGGCACTGAAGCTTTCTTT.

V usage is TRBV5-6 and J usage is TRBJ1-6; 8 nucleotides align to TRBD1. The germline V gene has CDR1 SGHDT and CDR2 YYEEEE. The CDR3 runs 17 residues. Trimming removed 4 bases from V and 0 bases from J; junction bases left unmatched: 6. In nucleotides, the CDR3 is TGTGCCAGCAGCCTACGACAGGGGAGCTCCTATAATTCACCCCTCCACTTT. It specifies CASSLRQGSSYNSPLHF.

This chain's CDR3 is CASSQAFQETQYF. The CDR3 region has the DNA TGCGCCAGCAGCCAAGCCTTCCAAGAGACCCAGTACTTC. V usage is TRBV4-3 and J usage is TRBJ2-5; D uncertain. Looked up from germline, CDR1 is LGHNA and CDR2 is YSLEER. This CDR3 is built from 13 residues. Trimming stripped 1 base from V and 1 base from J, with 4 bases between.

The chain carries TRBV28 and TRBJ2-2, with D possibly matching TRBD2 (7 bases). The CDR3 covers 16 residues. The V gene lost 3 bases and the J gene lost 2 bases, with 13 bases spanning the gap. The germline gives CDR1 MDHEN, CDR2 SYDVKM. In DNA form, the CDR3 reads TGTGCCAGCAGTTTGGTGGGGGGGCTAAACACCGGGGAGCTGTTTTTT. Protein: CASSLVGGLNTGELFF.

The chain combines TRBV9 with TRBJ1-6; 11 nucleotides align to TRBD1. The CDR3 loop spans 18 amino acids. The germline V gene has CDR1 SGDLS and CDR2 YYNGEE. V gave up 2 bases and J gave up 8 bases; unmatched junction bases: 12. Written as DNA, the CDR3 is TGTGCCAGCAGCGTTGTCGACCGGGACAGGGGGTCCGATTCACCCCTCCACTTT. Translated: CASSVVDRDRGSDSPLHF.

J is TRBJ1-4 and V is TRBV4-1; D gene uncertain. The CDR3 runs to 15 residues. The V end lost 4 bases, the J end lost 6 bases, and 15 bases lay between the germline ends. The germline CDR1 and CDR2 sequences are MGHRA and YSYEKL. CDR3 sequence: CASSLVDRSHEKLFF. CDR3 DNA: TGCGCCAGCAGCCTGGTGGATCGATCCCATGAAAAACTGTTTTTT.

This chain joins TRBV25-1 and TRBJ1-1; D is unclear. V was cut by 8 bases and J by 7 bases, with 14 bases left in between. CDR1 and CDR2 (germline): MGHDK, SYGVNS. The CDR3 is 12 amino acids. CDR3: CASQSDWGEAFF. As DNA, the CDR3 is TGTGCCAGCCAGAGTGATTGGGGTGAAGCTTTCTTT.

The genes are TRBV19 and TRBJ2-3; D perhaps matches TRBD1 (5 bases). Looked up from germline, CDR1 is LNHDA and CDR2 is SQIVND (reference sequence). V shed 3 bases and J shed 4 bases, with 20 bases lying between them. This CDR3 has 17 amino acids. This CDR3 is CASSIGKGKGNSDTQYF. Written as DNA, the CDR3 is TGTGCCAGTAGTATTGGTAAGGGGAAGGGGAATTCAGATACGCAGTATTTT.

The gene calls are TRBV6-5 and TRBJ2-1; D is possibly TRBD2 (5 bases). The CDR3 is 16 amino acids. Trimming cost V 4 bases and J 0 bases, with 13 bases left between them. Germline V gene lookup returns CDR1 MNHEY and CDR2 SVGAGI. The CDR3 nucleotides are TGTGCCAGCAGTTCAAGAACGGGGAGCTCCTACAATGAGCAGTTCTTC. Its translation is CASSSRTGSSYNEQFF.